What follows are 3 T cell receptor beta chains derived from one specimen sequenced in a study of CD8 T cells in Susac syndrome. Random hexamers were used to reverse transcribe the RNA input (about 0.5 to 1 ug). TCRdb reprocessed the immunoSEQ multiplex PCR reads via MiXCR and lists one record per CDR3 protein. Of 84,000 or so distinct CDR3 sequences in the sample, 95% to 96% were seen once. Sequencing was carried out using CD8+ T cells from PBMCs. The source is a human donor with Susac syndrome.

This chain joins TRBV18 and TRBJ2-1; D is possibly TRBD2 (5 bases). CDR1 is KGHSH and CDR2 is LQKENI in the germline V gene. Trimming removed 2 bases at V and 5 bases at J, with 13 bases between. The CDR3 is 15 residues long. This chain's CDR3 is CASSPNLAMDNEQFF. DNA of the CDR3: TGTGCCAGCTCACCAAACCTAGCAATGGACAATGAGCAGTTCTTC.

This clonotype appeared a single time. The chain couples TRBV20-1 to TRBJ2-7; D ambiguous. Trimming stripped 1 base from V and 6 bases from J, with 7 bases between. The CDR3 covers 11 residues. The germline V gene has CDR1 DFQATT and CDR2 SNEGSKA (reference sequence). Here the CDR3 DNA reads TGCAGTGCTAGAGCAGGCGGCGAGCAGTACTTC. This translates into CSARAGGEQYF.

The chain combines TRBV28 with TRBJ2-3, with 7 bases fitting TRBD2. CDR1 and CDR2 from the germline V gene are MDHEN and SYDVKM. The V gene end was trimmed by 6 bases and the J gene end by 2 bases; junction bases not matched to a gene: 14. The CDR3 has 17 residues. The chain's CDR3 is CASRELGLEGSTDTQYF. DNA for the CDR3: TGTGCCAGCAGGGAGTTAGGACTAGAGGGGTCCACAGATACGCAGTATTTT.